The T cell receptor beta chain under discussion was sequenced for a study of a mutant IDH1 vaccine in newly diagnosed glioma. As for the study in general: Weeks 1, 3, 5, 7, 11, 15, 19 and 23 were when patients received their eight vaccinations.

This clone was seen once. Its antigen is still unknown. The CDR3 runs to 13 residues. Trimming removed 7 bases from V and 4 bases from J, with 10 bases in between. Germline V gene sequence: CDR1 LGHNT, CDR2 FRNRAP. This table comes from immunoSEQ multiplex PCR, and its TCRdb copy is limited to in-frame clones, with some not included. This table has roughly 42,000 clones, 70% to 90% appearing once. Time point here: week 5, during vaccination. A 20-mer mutant IDH1 peptide at 300 ug was injected subcutaneously with topical imiquimod. This clonotype originated in a man aged 40-49 years with glioma. This specimen was PBMCs, taken from a glioma patient whose treatment included an IDH1 peptide vaccine. The V and J genes are TRBV12-5 and TRBJ2-2; D remains ambiguous. The CDR3 loop reads CASAATPTGELFF. For the CDR3, the DNA is TGTGCTAGTGCCGCTACCCCCACCGGGGAGCTGTTTTTT.